The 28 T cell receptor beta chains given below trace back to one sample, sequenced in a study of cytomegalovirus exposure and HLA in healthy donors. The PCR ran on 60 Vbeta and 13 Jbeta primers. TCRdb's copy holds only in-frame clones and misses some; the assay was immunoSEQ multiplex PCR. The sample lists roughly 110,000 clones; about four fifths were seen once. The sample was PBMCs. These TCRs come from a woman aged 18-29 years in good health and CMV-seronegative.

The V call is TRBV2, the J call TRBJ2-7, with D uncertain. Germline V lookup: CDR1 SNHLY, CDR2 FYNNEI. Trimming cost V 6 bases and J 1 base, with 10 bases left between them. CDR3 length: 13 amino acids. CDR3 protein: CASRTPTSYEQYF. The CDR3, as DNA: TGTGCCAGCAGGACCCCGACATCCTACGAGCAGTACTTC.

The rearrangement links TRBV30 to TRBJ1-6; 7 bases agree with TRBD1. The CDR3 is 15 residues long. Germline V gives CDR1 GTSNPN, CDR2 SVGIG (reference sequence). Trimming took 0 bases from V and 8 from J; bases not matched to a gene: 7. The CDR3 DNA follows: TGTGCCTGGAGTGTACGACGGGACAGTTATTCACCCCTCCACTTT. Protein product: CAWSVRRDSYSPLHF.

Ten or more counts support this clone. This chain links TRBV5-4 with TRBJ2-7, with 7 positions matching TRBD2. CDR1 SGHNT and CDR2 YYREEE come from the germline V gene (reference sequence). V lost 6 bases, J lost 0 bases, and 6 bases stayed unmatched. The CDR3 covers 14 residues. The CDR3 DNA sequence: TGTGCCAGCAAGACGAGCGGGGACTCCTACGAGCAGTACTTC. This gives the protein CASKTSGDSYEQYF.

The rearrangement uses TRBV28 and TRBJ2-5; 7 bases are a match to TRBD2. CDR1 and CDR2 (germline): MDHEN, SYDVKM. J gave up 3 bases and V 8 bases, and 9 bases lay outside the gene matches. The CDR3 has 14 residues. The CDR3 reads CASGEGLSEETQYF. CDR3 coding DNA: TGTGCCAGCGGGGAGGGACTTTCCGAAGAGACCCAGTACTTC. Looking up the rest from reference TRBV28 and TRBJ2-5 gives the full variable domain: DVKVTQSSRYLVKRTGEKVFLECVQDMDHENMFWYRQDPGLGLRLIYFSYDVKMKEKGDIPEGYSVSREKKERFSLILESASTNQTSMYLCASGEGLSEETQYFGPGTRLLVL.

DNA for the CDR3: TGTGCCAGCAGTCAGAGACAAAACAATCAGCCCCAGCATTTT. Protein: CASSQRQNNQPQHF. The rearrangement links TRBV2 to TRBJ1-5, with D unresolved. V lost 5 bases to trimming and J lost 3 bases, with 11 bases between them. This CDR3 is built from 14 residues. The germline V gene encodes CDR1 SNHLY and CDR2 FYNNEI.

The chain combines TRBV18 with TRBJ1-4; D gene ambiguous. Germline CDR1 and CDR2: KGHSH and LQKENI. Deletions cut 0 bases from V and 8 bases from J, with 7 bases between. CDR3 size: 13 residues. Here the CDR3 reads CASSPPSSEKLFF. In nucleotides, the CDR3 is TGTGCCAGCTCACCACCCTCAAGCGAAAAACTGTTTTTT.

This chain joins TRBV11-3 and TRBJ1-6; 9 nucleotides line up with TRBD1. Losses at the gene ends were 5 bases for V and 8 bases for J; bases not matched to a gene: 4. Looked up from germline, CDR1 is SGHNT and CDR2 is YENEEA. The CDR3 loop spans 14 amino acids. The CDR3 protein is CASSHDRGDSPLHF. CDR3 nucleotide sequence: TGTGCCAGCAGCCACGACAGGGGGGATTCACCCCTCCACTTT.

The rearrangement uses TRBV29-1 and TRBJ2-7; 10 bases align to TRBD1. V dropped 4 bases and J dropped 6; count of bases not matched to a gene: 9. The CDR3 totals 14 residues. Germline V CDR1 and CDR2: SQVTM, ANQGSEA. CDR3 coding DNA: TGCAGCGTTGGACTCCTGGACAGGGGGAGCGAGCAGTACTTC. It yields the protein CSVGLLDRGSEQYF.

The chain has TRBV21-1 and TRBJ1-5; the table's D gene call, TRBD1, was not cross checked with the DNA. TRBV21-1 counts as a pseudogene. CDR3 length: 13 amino acids. The CDR3 protein is CASPNRSDQPQHF. The CDR3 nucleotides are TGTGCCAGCCCCAACAGATCTGATCAGCCCCAGCATTTT.

V and J are TRBV5-6 and TRBJ1-1; possible D gene TRBD1, 6 bases. Germline CDR1 and CDR2: SGHDT and YYEEEE. The CDR3 extends over 15 amino acids. Trimming stripped 0 bases from V and 4 bases from J, with 13 bases between. CDR3 residues: CASSLDHRGGTEAFF. The CDR3, as DNA: TGTGCCAGCAGCTTGGACCATAGGGGGGGCACTGAAGCTTTCTTT. Complete variable domain (other parts from reference TRBV5-6 and TRBJ1-1): DAGVTQSPTHLIKTRGQQVTLRCSPKSGHDTVSWYQQALGQGPQFIFQYYEEEERQRGNFPDRFSGHQFPNYSSELNVNALLLGDSALYLCASSLDHRGGTEAFFGQGTRLTVV.

CDR3 amino acids: CASSLVGGGDQPQHF. For the CDR3, the DNA is TGTGCCAGCAGCTTAGTAGGCGGAGGCGATCAGCCCCAGCATTTT. This sequence joins TRBV7-2 and TRBJ1-5; D gene ambiguous. Germline CDR1 reads SGHTA; CDR2 reads FQGNSA. The CDR3 length is 15 residues. V was shortened by 1 base and J by 5 bases, with 12 bases between the two germline ends.

This rearrangement joins TRBV7-2 to TRBJ1-2; possible D gene TRBD1, 5 bases. V dropped 5 bases and J dropped 1 base, with 11 bases sitting between them. The CDR3 length is 14 residues. Germline V gives CDR1 SGHTA, CDR2 FQGNSA. The CDR3 bases are TGTGCCAGCAGCCCGACAGACCTTAACTATGGCTACACCTTC. Amino acids: CASSPTDLNYGYTF. Variable domain in full (rest from reference TRBV7-2 and TRBJ1-2): GAGVSQSPSNKVTEKGKDVELRCDPISGHTALYWYRQSLGQGLEFLIYFQGNSAPDKSGLPSDRFSAERTGGSVSTLTIQRTQQEDSAVYLCASSPTDLNYGYTFGSGTRLTVV.

This chain joins TRBV27 and TRBJ1-5; possible D gene TRBD1, 5 bases. This CDR3 is 15 amino acids long. CDR1 and CDR2 from the germline V gene are MNHEY and SMNVEV (reference sequence). V lost 6 bases, J lost 4 bases, and 16 bases lay in between. In nucleotides, the CDR3 is TGTGCCAGCAGGTCCGGGACTAGAAGAAATCAGCCCCAGCATTTT. Amino acids: CASRSGTRRNQPQHF.

This chain links TRBV19 with TRBJ1-2; 7 positions match TRBD1. CDR1 is LNHDA, CDR2 SQIVND, per germline (reference sequence). The CDR3 contains 14 residues. Trimming removed 5 bases from V and 6 bases from J; junction bases left unmatched: 9. The CDR3 region is CASSVNRGVNGYTF. DNA for the CDR3: TGTGCCAGTAGTGTCAACAGGGGTGTGAATGGCTACACCTTC.

The gene calls are TRBV9 and TRBJ2-1; the D is unclear. Trimming removed 3 bases at V and 7 bases at J, with 8 bases between. This CDR3 is 12 amino acids long. Looked up from germline, CDR1 is SGDLS and CDR2 is YYNGEE. Written as DNA, the CDR3 is TGTGCCAGCAGCGCGACAAAAAATGAGCAGTTCTTC. It yields the protein CASSATKNEQFF.

The chain couples TRBV6-5 to TRBJ2-3; TRBD2 matches at 11 bases. The CDR3 runs to 15 residues. CDR1 is MNHEY and CDR2 is SVGAGI in the germline V gene. The junction had 7 bases not matched to a gene; V was cut back by 6 bases and J by 5 bases. The CDR3 sequence is CASRRLAGRVDTQYF. For the CDR3, the DNA is TGTGCCAGCAGGAGACTAGCGGGGAGAGTAGATACGCAGTATTTT.

The chain carries TRBV15 and TRBJ1-1; the match to TRBD1 covers 9 bases. V was pared by 2 bases and J by 2 bases, with 9 bases of the junction left unmatched. Germline CDR1 reads LNHNV; CDR2 reads YYDKDF (reference sequence). The length of the CDR3 is 17 residues. CDR3 in DNA: TGTGCCACCAGCAGACGGACAGGGGAAGGGAGTAACACTGAAGCTTTCTTT. This sequence encodes CATSRRTGEGSNTEAFF.

This clone has more than one count but fewer than ten. The rearrangement uses TRBV4-1 and TRBJ1-1; D unclear. Per germline, CDR1 MGHRA and CDR2 YSYEKL. The CDR3 has 15 amino acids. Trimming shortened V by 1 base and J by 0 bases, and 9 bases separated the two germline ends. The CDR3 coding sequence is TGCGCCAGCAGCCAAGTTCCAGGTATGAACACTGAAGCTTTCTTT. It translates to CASSQVPGMNTEAFF.

The genes are TRBV11-3 and TRBJ1-2; D is possibly TRBD1 (6 bases). Germline CDR1 and CDR2: SGHNT and YENEEA. The CDR3 contains 14 residues. Between the trimmed V and J ends, which lost 3 bases and 3 bases, there was a span of 11 bases. CDR3 nucleotide sequence: TGTGCCAGCAGCTTTGGACAGTCCGACTATGGCTACACCTTC. It encodes CASSFGQSDYGYTF.

The chain joins TRBV5-4 to TRBJ2-5; TRBD2 agrees at 8 bases. The CDR3 has 13 residues. Per the germline V gene, CDR1 is SGHNT and CDR2 is YYREEE (reference sequence). The V segment lost 4 bases and the J segment 5 bases; nucleotides outside the gene matches: 4. The CDR3 DNA is TGTGCCAGCAGCCGGGGGGGTGAGGAGACCCAGTACTTC. Amino acid sequence: CASSRGGEETQYF.

The chain recombines TRBV29-1 with TRBJ1-1; weak D call: TRBD1 (6 bases). Germline V gene data show CDR1 as SQVTM and CDR2 as ANQGSEA. The V gene lost 6 bases and the J gene lost 5 bases, with 25 bases spanning the gap. The CDR3 consists of 16 residues. The chain's CDR3 is CSVYLRGGRGGTEAFF. The CDR3 DNA sequence: TGCAGCGTCTACCTAAGGGGAGGCAGGGGAGGGACTGAAGCTTTCTTT.

This clone was counted once. The gene calls are TRBV27 and TRBJ1-1; 7 positions match TRBD1. This CDR3 is 12 amino acids long. Per the germline V gene, CDR1 is MNHEY and CDR2 is SMNVEV (reference sequence). The trim removed 6 bases at V and 4 bases at J, leaving 2 bases unmatched. The CDR3 loop is CASRNRGTEAFF. The CDR3, as DNA: TGTGCCAGCAGAAACAGGGGCACTGAAGCTTTCTTT.

In its sample, this clone was seen once. The chain is built from TRBV28 and TRBJ1-6; no definite D call. V lost 7 bases to trimming and J lost 7 bases, with 8 bases between them. This CDR3 comprises 12 residues. The germline gives CDR1 MDHEN, CDR2 SYDVKM. CDR3 bases: TGTGCCAGCACATTACTAAATTCACCCCTCCACTTT. Protein sequence: CASTLLNSPLHF.

This clone was recorded a few times. The rearrangement uses TRBV6-5 and TRBJ1-1; no clear D. V was cut by 6 bases and J by 1 base, with 12 bases left in between. Per the germline V gene, CDR1 is MNHEY and CDR2 is SVGAGI. This CDR3 contains 14 residues. CDR3 residues: CASSPNGRNTEAFF. The CDR3 DNA follows: TGTGCCAGCAGCCCCAACGGGAGGAACACTGAAGCTTTCTTT.

The rearrangement uses TRBV6-5 and TRBJ1-2; D not resolved. Germline loops: CDR1 MNHEY, CDR2 SVGAGI. Trimming removed 5 bases from V and 4 bases from J, with 11 bases in between. The CDR3 is 13 amino acids. DNA for the CDR3: TGTGCCAGCAGTCAGGATCGTACCTATGGCTACACCTTC. Residues: CASSQDRTYGYTF.

The V and J genes are TRBV28 and TRBJ2-7; 10 bases are shared with TRBD1. This CDR3 contains 15 residues. Germline V gene lookup returns CDR1 MDHEN and CDR2 SYDVKM. V gave up 8 bases and J gave up 5 bases; unmatched junction bases: 12. CDR3 loop: CASSLGTGVLNEQYF. CDR3 DNA: TGTGCCAGCTCGCTCGGGACAGGGGTTTTAAACGAGCAGTACTTC.

The chain combines TRBV7-8 with TRBJ2-7; weak D call: TRBD2 (5 bases). This CDR3 has 14 residues. Germline assignment: CDR1 SGHVS and CDR2 FQNEAQ. Deletions cut 3 bases from V and 2 bases from J, with 11 bases between. The CDR3 loop is CASSFEDGAYEQYF. The CDR3 region has the DNA TGTGCCAGCAGCTTCGAGGACGGGGCCTACGAGCAGTACTTC.

V is TRBV29-1 and J is TRBJ2-3, with 9 bases matching TRBD2. The CDR3 contains 14 residues. Looked up from germline, CDR1 is SQVTM and CDR2 is ANQGSEA. The junction had 6 bases not matched to a gene; V was cut back by 4 bases and J by 4 bases. This chain's CDR3 is CSVVGRGGSDTQYF. In DNA form, the CDR3 reads TGCAGCGTTGTTGGGCGGGGGGGATCAGATACGCAGTATTTT.